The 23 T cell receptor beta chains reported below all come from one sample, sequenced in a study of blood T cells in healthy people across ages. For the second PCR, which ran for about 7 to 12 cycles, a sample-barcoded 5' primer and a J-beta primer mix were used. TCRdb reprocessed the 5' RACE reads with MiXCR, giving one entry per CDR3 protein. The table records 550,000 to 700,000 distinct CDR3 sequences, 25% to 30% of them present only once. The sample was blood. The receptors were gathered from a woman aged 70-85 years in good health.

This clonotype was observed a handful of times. The chain's CDR3 is CASSRRPGLAGGYYNEQFF. The CDR3 coding sequence is TGTGCCAGCAGTCGCCGACCGGGACTAGCGGGGGGATACTACAATGAGCAGTTCTTC. The rearrangement joins TRBV6-2 or TRBV6-3 to TRBJ2-1; 15 nucleotides align to TRBD2. The junction had 11 bases not matched to a gene; V was cut back by 5 bases and J by 3 bases. The length of the CDR3 is 19 residues. Germline loops: CDR1 MNHEY, CDR2 SVGEGT.

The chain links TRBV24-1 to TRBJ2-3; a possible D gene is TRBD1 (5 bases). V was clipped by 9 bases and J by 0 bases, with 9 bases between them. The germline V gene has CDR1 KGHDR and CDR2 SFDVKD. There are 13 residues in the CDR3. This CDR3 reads CATGASSTDTQYF. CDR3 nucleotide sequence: TGTGCCACCGGGGCGAGTAGCACAGATACGCAGTATTTT.

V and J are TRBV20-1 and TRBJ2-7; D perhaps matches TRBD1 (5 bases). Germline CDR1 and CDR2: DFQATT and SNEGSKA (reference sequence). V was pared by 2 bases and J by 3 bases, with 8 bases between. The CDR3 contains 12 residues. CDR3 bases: TGCAGTGCTAGACAGGGCGGCTACGAGCAGTACTTC. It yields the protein CSARQGGYEQYF.

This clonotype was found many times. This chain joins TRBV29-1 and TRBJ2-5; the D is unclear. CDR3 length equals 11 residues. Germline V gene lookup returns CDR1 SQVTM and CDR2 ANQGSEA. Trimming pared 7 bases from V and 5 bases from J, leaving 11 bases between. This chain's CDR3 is CSAILLETQYF. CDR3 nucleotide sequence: TGCAGCGCTATTCTGCTCGAGACCCAGTACTTC.

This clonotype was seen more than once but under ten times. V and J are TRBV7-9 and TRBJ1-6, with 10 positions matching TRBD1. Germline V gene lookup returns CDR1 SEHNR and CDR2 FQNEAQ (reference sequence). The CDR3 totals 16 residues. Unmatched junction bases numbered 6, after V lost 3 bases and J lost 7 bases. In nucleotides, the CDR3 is TGTGCCAGCAGCTTCGATCCGGGACAGGGGAATTCACCCCTCCACTTT. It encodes CASSFDPGQGNSPLHF.

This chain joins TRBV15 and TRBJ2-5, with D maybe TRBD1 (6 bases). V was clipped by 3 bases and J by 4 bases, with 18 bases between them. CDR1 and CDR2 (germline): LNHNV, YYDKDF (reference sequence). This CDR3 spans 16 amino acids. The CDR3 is CATSSLTTGRAETQYF. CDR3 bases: TGTGCCACCAGCAGCCTTACGACAGGACGCGCAGAGACCCAGTACTTC.

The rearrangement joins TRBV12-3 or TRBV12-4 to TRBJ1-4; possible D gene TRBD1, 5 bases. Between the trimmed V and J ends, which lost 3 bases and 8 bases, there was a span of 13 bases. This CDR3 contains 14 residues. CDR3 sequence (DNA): TGTGCCAGCAGTTTCGCAGGGTTGGGAGAAAAACTGTTTTTT. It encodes CASSFAGLGEKLFF.

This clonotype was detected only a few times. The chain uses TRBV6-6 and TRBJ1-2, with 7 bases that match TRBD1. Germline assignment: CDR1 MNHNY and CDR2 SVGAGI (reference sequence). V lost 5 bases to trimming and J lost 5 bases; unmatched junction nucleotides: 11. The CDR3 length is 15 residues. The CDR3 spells CASSTHGTAPYGYTF. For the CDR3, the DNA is TGTGCCAGCAGTACGCACGGGACAGCCCCATATGGCTACACCTTC.

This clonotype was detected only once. The CDR3 nucleotides read TGTGCCAGCAGCCTATCCGGGACAGGGTTTAAGGAGCAGTACTTC. Translated: CASSLSGTGFKEQYF. The chain uses TRBV5-5 and TRBJ2-7, with 9 nucleotides matching TRBD1. Germline V lookup: CDR1 SGHKS, CDR2 YYEKEE (reference sequence). V shed 4 bases, J shed 7 bases, and the junction held 12 bases outside the gene matches. This CDR3 has 15 amino acids.

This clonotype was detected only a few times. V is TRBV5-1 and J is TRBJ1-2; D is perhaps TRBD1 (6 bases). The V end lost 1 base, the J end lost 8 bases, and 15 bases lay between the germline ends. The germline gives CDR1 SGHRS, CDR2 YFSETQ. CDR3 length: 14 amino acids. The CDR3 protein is CASSLWMGAAGYTF. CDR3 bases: TGCGCCAGCAGCTTGTGGATGGGGGCGGCCGGCTACACCTTC.

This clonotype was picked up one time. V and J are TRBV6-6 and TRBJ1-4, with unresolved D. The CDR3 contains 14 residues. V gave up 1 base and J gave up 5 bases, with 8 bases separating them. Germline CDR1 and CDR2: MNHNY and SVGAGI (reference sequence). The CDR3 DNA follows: TGTGCCAGCAGTTACTACCGCGTGAATGAAAAACTGTTTTTT. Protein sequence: CASSYYRVNEKLFF.

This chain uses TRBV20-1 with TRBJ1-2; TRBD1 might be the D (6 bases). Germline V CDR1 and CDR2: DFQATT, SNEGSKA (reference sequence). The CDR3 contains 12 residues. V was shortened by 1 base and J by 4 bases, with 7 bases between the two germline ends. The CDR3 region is CSARGQVYGYTF. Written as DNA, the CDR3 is TGCAGTGCTAGAGGACAGGTCTATGGCTACACCTTC.

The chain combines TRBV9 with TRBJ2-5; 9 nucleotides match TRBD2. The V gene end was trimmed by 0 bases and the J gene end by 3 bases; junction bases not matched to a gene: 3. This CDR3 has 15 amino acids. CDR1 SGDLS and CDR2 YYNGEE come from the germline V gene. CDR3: CASSVASGGKETQYF. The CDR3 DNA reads TGTGCCAGCAGCGTAGCAAGCGGGGGGAAAGAGACCCAGTACTTC. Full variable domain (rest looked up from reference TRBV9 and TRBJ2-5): DSGVTQTPKHLITATGQRVTLRCSPRSGDLSVYWYQQSLDQGLQFLIQYYNGEERAKGNILERFSAQQFPDLHSELNLSSLELGDSALYFCASSVASGGKETQYFGPGTRLLVL.

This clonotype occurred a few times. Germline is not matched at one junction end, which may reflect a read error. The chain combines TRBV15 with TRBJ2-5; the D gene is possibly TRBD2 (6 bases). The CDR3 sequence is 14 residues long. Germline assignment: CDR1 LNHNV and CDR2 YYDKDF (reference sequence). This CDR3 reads CATSRVREAGTKYF. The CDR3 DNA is TGTGCCACCAGCAGAGTGAGGGAGGCGGGGACCAAGTACTTC.

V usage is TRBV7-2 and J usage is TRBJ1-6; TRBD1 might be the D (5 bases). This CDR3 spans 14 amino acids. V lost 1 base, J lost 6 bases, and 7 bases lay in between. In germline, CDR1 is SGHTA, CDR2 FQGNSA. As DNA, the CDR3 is TGTGCCAGCAGCTTAGGACAGCTTAATTCACCCCTCCACTTT. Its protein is CASSLGQLNSPLHF.

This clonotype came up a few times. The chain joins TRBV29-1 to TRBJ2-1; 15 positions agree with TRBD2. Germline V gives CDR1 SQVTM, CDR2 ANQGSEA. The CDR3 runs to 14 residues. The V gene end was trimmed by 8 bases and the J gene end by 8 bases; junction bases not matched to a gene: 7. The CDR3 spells CSITGLAGGDEQFF. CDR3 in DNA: TGCAGCATTACTGGACTAGCGGGGGGGGATGAGCAGTTCTTC.

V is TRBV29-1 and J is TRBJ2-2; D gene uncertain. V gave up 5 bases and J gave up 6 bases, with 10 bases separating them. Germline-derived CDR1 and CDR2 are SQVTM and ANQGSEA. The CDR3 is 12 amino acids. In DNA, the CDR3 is TGCAGCGTTATGGCTGGACCCGGGGAGCTGTTTTTT. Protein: CSVMAGPGELFF.

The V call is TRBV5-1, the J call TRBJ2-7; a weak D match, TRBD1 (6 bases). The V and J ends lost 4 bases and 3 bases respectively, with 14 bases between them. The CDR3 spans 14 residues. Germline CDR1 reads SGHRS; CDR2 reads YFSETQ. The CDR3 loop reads CASSPGQLIYEQYF. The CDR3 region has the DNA TGCGCCAGCAGCCCGGGACAACTAATCTACGAGCAGTACTTC.

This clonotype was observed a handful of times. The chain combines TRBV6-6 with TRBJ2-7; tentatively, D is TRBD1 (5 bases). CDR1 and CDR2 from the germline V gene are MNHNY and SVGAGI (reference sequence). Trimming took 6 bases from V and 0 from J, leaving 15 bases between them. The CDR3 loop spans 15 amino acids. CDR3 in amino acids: CASSATVLVSYEQYF. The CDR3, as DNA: TGTGCCAGCAGCGCGACAGTTTTAGTCTCCTACGAGCAGTACTTC.

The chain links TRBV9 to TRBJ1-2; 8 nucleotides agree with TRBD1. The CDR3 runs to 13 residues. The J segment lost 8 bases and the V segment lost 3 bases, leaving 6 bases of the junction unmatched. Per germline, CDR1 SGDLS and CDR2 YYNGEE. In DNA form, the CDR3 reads TGTGCCAGCAGCGGACAGGGGCGCGAAGGCTACACCTTC. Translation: CASSGQGREGYTF.

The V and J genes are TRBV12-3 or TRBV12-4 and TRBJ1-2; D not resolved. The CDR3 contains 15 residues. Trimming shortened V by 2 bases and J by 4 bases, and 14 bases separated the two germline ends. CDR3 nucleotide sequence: TGTGCCAGCAGTTTACGAAATAGCCCCTTCTATGGCTACACCTTC. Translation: CASSLRNSPFYGYTF.

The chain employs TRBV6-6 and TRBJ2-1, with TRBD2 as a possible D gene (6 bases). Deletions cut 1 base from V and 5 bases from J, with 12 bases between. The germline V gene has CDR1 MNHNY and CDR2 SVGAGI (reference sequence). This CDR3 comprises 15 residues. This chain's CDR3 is CASSYLGGSHNEQFF. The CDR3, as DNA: TGTGCCAGCAGTTACTTGGGGGGTAGTCACAATGAGCAGTTCTTC.

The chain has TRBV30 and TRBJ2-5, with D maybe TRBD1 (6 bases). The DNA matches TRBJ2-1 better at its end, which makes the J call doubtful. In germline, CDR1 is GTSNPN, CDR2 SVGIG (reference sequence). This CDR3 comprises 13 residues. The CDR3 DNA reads TGTGCCTGGAGTGGTAGCAGGGGCCGTGAGCAGTTCTTC. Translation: CAWSGSRGREQFF.